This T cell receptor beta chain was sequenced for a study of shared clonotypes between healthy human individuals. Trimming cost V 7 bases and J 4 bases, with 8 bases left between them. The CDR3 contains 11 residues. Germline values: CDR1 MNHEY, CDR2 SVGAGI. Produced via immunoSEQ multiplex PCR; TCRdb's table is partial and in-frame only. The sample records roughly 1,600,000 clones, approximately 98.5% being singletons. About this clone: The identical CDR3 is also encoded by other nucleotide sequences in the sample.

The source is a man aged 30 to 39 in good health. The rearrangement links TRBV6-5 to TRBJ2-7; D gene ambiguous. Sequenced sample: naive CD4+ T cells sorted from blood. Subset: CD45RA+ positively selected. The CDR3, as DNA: TGTGCCAGCACCTCCCGGTACGAGCAGTACTTC. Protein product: CASTSRYEQYF.